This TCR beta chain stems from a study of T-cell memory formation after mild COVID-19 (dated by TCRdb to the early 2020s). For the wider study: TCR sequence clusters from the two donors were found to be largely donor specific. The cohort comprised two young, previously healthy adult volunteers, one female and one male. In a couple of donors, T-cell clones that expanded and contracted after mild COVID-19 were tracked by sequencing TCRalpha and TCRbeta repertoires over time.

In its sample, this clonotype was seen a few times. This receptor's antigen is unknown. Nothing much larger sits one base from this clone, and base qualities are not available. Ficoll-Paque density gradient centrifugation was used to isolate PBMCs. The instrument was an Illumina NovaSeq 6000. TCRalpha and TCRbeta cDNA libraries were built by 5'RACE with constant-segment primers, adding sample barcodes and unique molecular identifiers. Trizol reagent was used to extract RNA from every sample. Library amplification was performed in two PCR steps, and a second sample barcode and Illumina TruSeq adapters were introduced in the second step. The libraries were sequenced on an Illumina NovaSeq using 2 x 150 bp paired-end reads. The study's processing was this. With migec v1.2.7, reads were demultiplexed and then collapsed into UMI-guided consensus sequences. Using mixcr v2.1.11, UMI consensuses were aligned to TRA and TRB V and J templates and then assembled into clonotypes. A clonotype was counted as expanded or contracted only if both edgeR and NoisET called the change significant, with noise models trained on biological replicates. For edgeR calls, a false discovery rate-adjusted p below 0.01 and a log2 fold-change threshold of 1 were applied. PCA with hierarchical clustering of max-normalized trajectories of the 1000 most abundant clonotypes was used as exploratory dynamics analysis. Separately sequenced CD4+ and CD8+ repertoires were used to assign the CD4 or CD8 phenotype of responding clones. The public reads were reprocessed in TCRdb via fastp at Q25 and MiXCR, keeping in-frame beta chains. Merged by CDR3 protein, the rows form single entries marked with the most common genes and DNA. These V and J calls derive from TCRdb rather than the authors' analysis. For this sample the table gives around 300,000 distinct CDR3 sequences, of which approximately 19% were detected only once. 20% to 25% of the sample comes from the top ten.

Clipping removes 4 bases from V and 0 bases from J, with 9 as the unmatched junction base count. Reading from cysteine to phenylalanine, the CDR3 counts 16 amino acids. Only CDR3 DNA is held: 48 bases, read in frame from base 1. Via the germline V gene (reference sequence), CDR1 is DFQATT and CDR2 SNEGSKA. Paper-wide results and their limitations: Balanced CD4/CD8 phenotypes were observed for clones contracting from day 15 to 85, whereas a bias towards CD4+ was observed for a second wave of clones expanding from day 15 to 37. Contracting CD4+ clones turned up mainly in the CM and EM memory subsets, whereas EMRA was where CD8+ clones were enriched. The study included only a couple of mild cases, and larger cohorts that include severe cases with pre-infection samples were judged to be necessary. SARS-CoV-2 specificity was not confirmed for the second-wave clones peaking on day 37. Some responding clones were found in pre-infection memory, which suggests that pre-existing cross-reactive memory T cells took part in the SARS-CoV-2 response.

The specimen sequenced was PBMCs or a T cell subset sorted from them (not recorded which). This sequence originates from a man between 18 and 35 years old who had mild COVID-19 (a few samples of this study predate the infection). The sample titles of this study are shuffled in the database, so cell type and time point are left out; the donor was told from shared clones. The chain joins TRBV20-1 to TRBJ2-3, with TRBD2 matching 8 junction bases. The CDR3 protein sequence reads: CSAMAGGSYSTDTQYF. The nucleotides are TGCAGTGCTATGGCGGGGGGATCCTATAGCACAGATACGCAGTATTTT.